Shown below are 18 T cell receptor beta chains from a single sample sequenced in a study of blood T cells in healthy people across ages (dated by TCRdb to between 2015 and 2016). Receptors were amplified or captured by 5' RACE. Sequencing was performed on an Illumina HiSeq 2500. A second PCR of roughly 6 to 11 cycles was run with a J-beta primer mix and a sample-barcoded 5' primer. The raw public reads went through TCRdb reprocessing: fastp at Q25, MiXCR clone calling, in-frame beta chains kept. For every CDR3 protein sequence, its rows merge into one entry that carries the most common genes and DNA. The sample profile shows 1.5 million to 2 million distinct CDR3 sequences; around half of them were found once. Less than 2.5% of the sample lies in the top ten. The sample consisted of blood. These receptors came from a woman in her thirties or forties in good health.

Only a few counts were recorded for this clonotype. The V and J genes are TRBV6-5 and TRBJ2-1, with D maybe TRBD1 (5 bases). The CDR3 contains 13 residues. V lost 0 bases, J lost 9 bases, and 9 bases lay in between. The V gene's germline CDR1 is MNHEY and CDR2 SVGAGI. CDR3 DNA: TGTGCCAGCAGTTACTCGACAGTCGGTGAGCAGTTCTTC. Translated, it gives CASSYSTVGEQFF.

Only a few counts were recorded for this clonotype. The chain has TRBV20-1 and TRBJ1-5; 7 bases match TRBD1. CDR1 and CDR2 from the germline V gene are DFQATT and SNEGSKA (reference sequence). V shed 2 bases, J shed 5 bases, and the junction held 3 bases outside the gene matches. The CDR3 totals 13 residues. The CDR3 protein is CSARRQGDQPQHF. Written as DNA, the CDR3 is TGCAGTGCTAGAAGACAGGGCGATCAGCCCCAGCATTTT.

This clonotype was seen a handful of times. The rearrangement joins TRBV5-5 to TRBJ2-7; weak D call: TRBD1 (7 bases). Germline values: CDR1 SGHKS, CDR2 YYEKEE (reference sequence). V lost 3 bases to trimming and J lost 5 bases, with 15 bases between them. This CDR3 contains 14 residues. The CDR3 bases are TGTGCCAGCAGCTGGGGAACAGGGGAGGACGAGCAGTACTTC. Protein sequence: CASSWGTGEDEQYF.

V and J are TRBV20-1 and TRBJ2-3; TRBD1 matches at 11 bases. The CDR3 runs to 13 residues. The J segment lost 12 bases and the V segment lost 5 bases, leaving 10 bases of the junction unmatched. The germline CDR1 and CDR2 sequences are DFQATT and SNEGSKA (reference sequence). CDR3: CSARGQGAQVQYF. The DNA of the CDR3 is TGCAGTGCTCGAGGACAGGGGGCGCAGGTCCAGTATTTT.

CDR3 loop: CAISGTDGNQPQHF. Written as DNA, the CDR3 is TGTGCCATCAGTGGGACAGATGGCAATCAGCCCCAGCATTTT. V is TRBV10-3 and J is TRBJ1-5, with D maybe TRBD1 (6 bases). CDR3 size: 14 residues. V lost 4 bases to trimming and J lost 2 bases, with 9 bases between them. The V gene's germline CDR1 is ENHRY and CDR2 SYGVKD.

CDR3 nucleotide sequence: TGCGCCAGCACCGAGGGGGTCTATAATTCACCCCTCCACTTT. This sequence encodes CASTEGVYNSPLHF. The rearrangement uses TRBV5-1 and TRBJ1-6; the D gene is possibly TRBD1 (6 bases). Trimming pared 6 bases from V and 3 bases from J, leaving 10 bases between. The germline V gene has CDR1 SGHRS and CDR2 YFSETQ. The CDR3 is 14 amino acids.

The rearrangement uses TRBV27 and TRBJ2-5; perhaps TRBD1 as D (5 bases). V was clipped by 0 bases and J by 5 bases, with 7 bases between them. This CDR3 has 13 residues. CDR1 MNHEY and CDR2 SMNVEV come from the germline V gene (reference sequence). The CDR3 here is CASSLSTAETQYF. In DNA, the CDR3 is TGTGCCAGCAGTTTATCGACAGCGGAGACCCAGTACTTC.

The chain is built from TRBV9 and TRBJ2-3, with no clear D. CDR3 length: 14 residues. Germline V gene sequence: CDR1 SGDLS, CDR2 YYNGEE. The ends were cut back, 1 base at V and 4 bases at J, with 10 bases in the middle. The DNA for the CDR3 is TGTGCCAGCAGCGTAACGTCAGCCTCAGATACGCAGTATTTT. As protein: CASSVTSASDTQYF.

This chain links TRBV20-1 with TRBJ2-3; TRBD2 agrees at 11 bases. The CDR3 totals 15 residues. CDR1 is DFQATT and CDR2 is SNEGSKA in the germline V gene (reference sequence). V trimming: 3 bases; J trimming: 4 bases; junction bases outside the gene matches: 6. The CDR3 reads CSASTSGGTSDTQYF. The DNA of the CDR3 is TGCAGTGCTAGCACTAGCGGGGGAACTTCAGATACGCAGTATTTT.

This chain joins TRBV20-1 and TRBJ1-2, with no clear D. CDR3 length: 11 residues. Germline V lookup: CDR1 DFQATT, CDR2 SNEGSKA (reference sequence). V shed 7 bases and J shed 8 bases, with 14 bases lying between them. The CDR3 DNA is TGCAGTGAATACGACGGGGAAGGCTACACCTTC. It translates to CSEYDGEGYTF.

This clonotype has just a few counts. V is TRBV10-2 and J is TRBJ2-6; no firm D call. Trimming took 6 bases from V and 0 from J, leaving 12 bases between them. From germline, CDR1 is WSHSY and CDR2 SAAADI. This CDR3 region has 16 residues. The CDR3: CASSAGLLSGANVLTF. In DNA form, the CDR3 reads TGCGCCAGCAGCGCAGGCCTACTCTCTGGGGCCAACGTCCTGACTTTC.

The chain joins TRBV4-1 to TRBJ2-5; tentatively, D is TRBD1 (6 bases). V shed 1 base and J shed 11 bases, with 14 bases lying between them. This CDR3 contains 13 residues. The germline gives CDR1 MGHRA, CDR2 YSYEKL. The CDR3 nucleotides read TGCGCCAGCAGCCAAGTAGCTGGGGACAAGCAGTACTTC. It specifies CASSQVAGDKQYF.

This chain links TRBV6-2 or TRBV6-3 with TRBJ2-6, with D tentatively TRBD2 (5 bases). Germline lookup yields CDR1 MNHEY and CDR2 SVGEGT. CDR3 length: 19 residues. V lost 0 bases, J lost 0 bases, and 15 bases lay in between. The CDR3 coding sequence is TGTGCCAGCAGTTACTCGATAACAGCTAGCTCCTCTGGGGCCAACGTCCTGACTTTC. Translated, it gives CASSYSITASSSGANVLTF.

The rearrangement uses TRBV4-2 and TRBJ2-7, with TRBD1 matching 9 bases. With V trimmed by 1 base and J by 1 base, 8 bases remained unmatched. Germline lookup yields CDR1 LGHNA and CDR2 YNFKEQ. The CDR3 runs 17 residues. The CDR3 sequence is CASSQGGQGRGSYEQYF. Here the CDR3 DNA reads TGTGCCAGCAGCCAAGGGGGACAGGGTCGGGGGTCCTACGAGCAGTACTTC.

This rearrangement joins TRBV3-1 to TRBJ2-5; 10 bases align to TRBD2. V shed 5 bases, J shed 11 bases, and the junction held 11 bases outside the gene matches. CDR3 length: 14 residues. The germline V gene has CDR1 LGHDT and CDR2 YNNKEL (reference sequence). The CDR3 sequence is CASSKAGGMDEQYF. DNA of the CDR3: TGTGCCAGCAGCAAAGCGGGGGGGATGGATGAGCAGTACTTC.

This clonotype was counted a few times. The chain is built from TRBV28 and TRBJ1-1, with a tentative D call TRBD1 (6 bases). This CDR3 has 17 amino acids. Trimming shortened V by 6 bases and J by 2 bases, and 22 bases separated the two germline ends. From germline, CDR1 is MDHEN and CDR2 SYDVKM. The CDR3 nucleotides are TGTGCCAGCAGGTTACAGTTCCATGACAGGTTCAACACTGAAGCTTTCTTT. It translates to CASRLQFHDRFNTEAFF.

The rearrangement links TRBV20-1 to TRBJ2-7, with D perhaps assigned TRBD1 or TRBD2 (5 bases each). This CDR3 region has 14 residues. Germline loops: CDR1 DFQATT, CDR2 SNEGSKA (reference sequence). The V end was cut by 1 base, the J end by 4 bases, with 14 bases between. This CDR3 reads CSARAGLMGYEQYF. The CDR3 DNA is TGCAGTGCTAGAGCGGGGCTGATGGGATACGAGCAGTACTTC.

This clonotype was seen only a few times. The chain links TRBV6-5 to TRBJ2-3; a possible D gene is TRBD2 (6 bases). V lost 4 bases and J lost 6, with 11 bases in between. Germline loops: CDR1 MNHEY, CDR2 SVGAGI. The CDR3 length is 13 residues. CDR3 sequence reads: CASSWDLWDTQYF. In DNA form, the CDR3 reads TGTGCCAGCAGTTGGGACTTATGGGATACGCAGTATTTT.